These 30 T cell receptor beta chains were sequenced from one sample in a study of T cell responses to AZD1222 COVID-19 vaccine. TCRdb's table, derived via immunoSEQ multiplex PCR, lists solely in-frame clones and lacks some. Altogether some 120,000 clones are present, 80% to 90% being singletons, with the ten largest covering under 2%. The input for sequencing was peripheral blood, taken on day 0 of AZD1222 vaccination. All receptors derive from an adult in good health.

The chain uses TRBV24-1 and TRBJ2-5; D uncertain. The CDR3 length is 14 residues. Germline CDR1 reads KGHDR; CDR2 reads SFDVKD. V dropped 0 bases and J dropped 2 bases, with 6 bases sitting between them. The CDR3: CATSDLWGQETQYF. CDR3 DNA sequence: TGTGCCACCAGTGATTTGTGGGGACAAGAGACCCAGTACTTC.

This clone occurred a few times. CDR3 DNA sequence: TGTGCCAGCAGCTTAGCAGGGGATGGGAACGAGCAGTACTTC. Residues: CASSLAGDGNEQYF. The chain carries TRBV11-3 and TRBJ2-7; D perhaps matches TRBD1 (6 bases). The CDR3 is 14 amino acids. V shed 1 base and J shed 5 bases, with 12 bases lying between them. Germline assignment: CDR1 SGHNT and CDR2 YENEEA. The whole variable domain, remainder taken from reference TRBV11-3 and TRBJ2-7, is EAGVVQSPRYKIIEKKQPVAFWCNPISGHNTLYWYLQNLGQGPELLIRYENEEAVDDSQLPKDRFSAERLKGVDSTLKIQPAELGDSAVYLCASSLAGDGNEQYFGPGTRLTVT.

This rearrangement joins TRBV7-9 to TRBJ1-2; 7 nucleotides align to TRBD1. CDR1 is SEHNR and CDR2 is FQNEAQ in the germline V gene (reference sequence). The V gene end was trimmed by 0 bases and the J gene end by 6 bases; junction bases not matched to a gene: 10. CDR3 length equals 16 residues. The CDR3 DNA sequence: TGTGCCAGCAGCTTAGCGTCGGCAGGGGGTTTGGATGGCTACACCTTC. Amino acid sequence: CASSLASAGGLDGYTF. The whole variable domain, remainder taken from reference TRBV7-9 and TRBJ1-2, is DTGVSQNPRHKITKRGQNVTFRCDPISEHNRLYWYRQTLGQGPEFLTYFQNEAQLEKSRLLSDRFSAERPKGSFSTLEIQRTEQGDSAMYLCASSLASAGGLDGYTFGSGTRLTVV.

V and J are TRBV3-1 (or the pseudogene TRBV3-2) and TRBJ1-1; D may be TRBD1 (5 bases). Germline CDR1 and CDR2: LGHDT and YNNKEL (reference sequence). CDR3 length: 14 amino acids. V gave up 0 bases and J gave up 6 bases, with 11 bases separating them. In DNA, the CDR3 is TGTGCCAGCAGCCAAGACGGACCCAGGGCTGAAGCTTTCTTT. Protein product: CASSQDGPRAEAFF.

The chain employs TRBV7-3 and TRBJ1-6; 7 nucleotides agree with TRBD1. This CDR3 has 15 residues. Unmatched junction bases numbered 7, after V lost 2 bases and J lost 9 bases. CDR1 is SGHTA and CDR2 is FQGTGA in the germline V gene. The DNA of the CDR3 is TGTGCCAGCAGCTTAGACAGGGCCGGGGGTTCACCCCTCCACTTT. The encoded protein is CASSLDRAGGSPLHF.

This clone has only one observation. V is TRBV5-6 and J is TRBJ2-3, with D unresolved. V lost 4 bases and J 0 bases, leaving 18 bases between the germline ends. CDR3 size: 17 residues. The germline CDR1 and CDR2 sequences are SGHDT and YYEEEE. The CDR3 loop reads CASSPPEGRASTDTQYF. The CDR3 coding sequence is TGTGCCAGCAGCCCACCGGAAGGCCGGGCTAGCACAGATACGCAGTATTTT.

The chain combines TRBV5-4 with TRBJ2-5; D is perhaps TRBD2 (5 bases). V was clipped by 7 bases and J by 5 bases, with 15 bases between them. The germline V gene encodes CDR1 SGHNT and CDR2 YYREEE (reference sequence). CDR3 size: 13 residues. This chain's CDR3 is CASGLLGAETQYF. The CDR3 DNA reads TGTGCCAGCGGACTGTTGGGCGCGGAGACCCAGTACTTC.

Worth noting for this clone: A read error may produce the germline difference seen at one junction end. This rearrangement joins TRBV19 to TRBJ2-1, with 9 bases fitting TRBD2. Per germline, CDR1 LNHDA and CDR2 SQIVND (reference sequence). The CDR3 is 13 residues long. CDR3 sequence reads: CASSVLSGRFSVF. The CDR3 DNA reads TGTGCCAGTAGTGTCCTAAGCGGGAGGTTTTCGGTCTTC. Full variable domain (missing parts from reference TRBV19 and TRBJ2-1): DGGITQSPKYLFRKEGQNVTLSCEQNLNHDAMYWYRQDPGQGLRLIYYSQIVNDFQKGDIAEGYSVSREKKESFPLTVTSAQKNPTAFYLCASSVLSGRFSVFGPGTRLTVL.

The chain recombines TRBV11-3 with TRBJ1-1; perhaps TRBD1 as D (5 bases). This CDR3 comprises 13 residues. Trimming shortened V by 5 bases and J by 10 bases, and 17 bases separated the two germline ends. Germline V gives CDR1 SGHNT, CDR2 YENEEA. Written as DNA, the CDR3 is TGTGCCAGCAGCACCCGAATGGTGGGGGGAGCTTTCTTT. Its protein product is CASSTRMVGGAFF.

V usage is TRBV6-5 and J usage is TRBJ2-1; D is perhaps TRBD1 (5 bases). Germline V gene sequence: CDR1 MNHEY, CDR2 SVGAGI. The CDR3 extends over 15 amino acids. V was clipped by 2 bases and J by 7 bases, with 15 bases between them. DNA of the CDR3: TGTGCCAGCAGTTACCGCGGACAAGGGTGGAATGAGCAGTTCTTC. This sequence encodes CASSYRGQGWNEQFF.

In DNA, the CDR3 is TGCAGTGCTAGTCATAGAGCACAGGGAATCTTAGATGAGCAGTTCTTC. Its translation: CSASHRAQGILDEQFF. This sequence joins TRBV20-1 and TRBJ2-1, with D maybe TRBD1 (6 bases). This CDR3 spans 16 amino acids. V lost 3 bases to trimming and J lost 8 bases, with 23 bases between them. Germline V gene sequence: CDR1 DFQATT, CDR2 SNEGSKA (reference sequence).

The chain has TRBV11-2 and TRBJ2-3; D not certain. There are 15 residues in the CDR3. The V gene's germline CDR1 is SGHAT and CDR2 FQNNGV. V lost 4 bases, J lost 0 bases, and 11 bases lay in between. The CDR3 spells CASSSWTESTDTQYF. The DNA of the CDR3 is TGTGCCAGCAGCTCGTGGACGGAAAGCACAGATACGCAGTATTTT.

The chain links TRBV10-1 to TRBJ2-5; no firm D call. CDR1 is WNHNN and CDR2 is SYGVQD in the germline V gene (reference sequence). V lost 5 bases and J lost 4, with 14 bases in between. CDR3 size: 14 residues. The CDR3 coding sequence is TGCGCCAGCAGTCAAGGCAGGACCCTAGAGACCCAGTACTTC. Protein sequence: CASSQGRTLETQYF.

This chain links TRBV10-3 with TRBJ2-3, with 10 bases lining up with TRBD2. The CDR3 covers 16 residues. J lost 1 base, V lost 3 bases, and 4 bases had no gene match. Germline V lookup: CDR1 ENHRY, CDR2 SYGVKD. The DNA for the CDR3 is TGTGCCATCAGTGAACCAGCGGGGGGGGGCACAGATACGCAGTATTTT. It specifies CAISEPAGGGTDTQYF.

The genes are TRBV30 and TRBJ2-3, with D possibly being TRBD1 (7 bases). The germline gives CDR1 GTSNPN, CDR2 SVGIG (reference sequence). V lost 0 bases to trimming and J lost 4 bases, with 14 bases between them. The CDR3 runs to 15 residues. In nucleotides, the CDR3 is TGTGCCTGGAGTGTAGGAGGGGGCCAGTCAGATACGCAGTATTTT. Protein product: CAWSVGGGQSDTQYF.

DNA of the CDR3: TGTGCCAGCAGTGAATACGGGACAGTGGCCTATGGCTACACCTTC. Amino acids: CASSEYGTVAYGYTF. The V and J genes are TRBV2 and TRBJ1-2, with 7 bases lining up with TRBD1. V lost 2 bases to trimming and J lost 4 bases; unmatched junction nucleotides: 7. The CDR3 totals 15 residues. Germline V gene data show CDR1 as SNHLY and CDR2 as FYNNEI.

The chain links TRBV2 to TRBJ1-5; maybe TRBD1 (5 bases). The CDR3 consists of 14 residues. The germline CDR1 and CDR2 sequences are SNHLY and FYNNEI. V was cut by 1 base and J by 7 bases, with 11 bases left in between. The DNA of the CDR3 is TGTGCCAGCAGTGAAGTGGGGCGGTCCCAGCCCCAGCATTTT. It specifies CASSEVGRSQPQHF.

The chain couples TRBV7-6 to TRBJ2-5; D is undetermined. The CDR3 runs to 12 residues. Looked up from germline, CDR1 is SGHVS and CDR2 is FNYEAQ. V was shortened by 3 bases and J by 3 bases, with 5 bases between the two germline ends. The CDR3 nucleotides are TGTGCCAGCAGCTTGAACAAAGAGACCCAGTACTTC. This codes for CASSLNKETQYF.

V is TRBV24-1 and J is TRBJ1-2, with D possibly TRBD1 on 6 matching bases. The CDR3 runs 17 residues. Deletions cut 5 bases from V and 2 bases from J, with 20 bases between. The germline V gene encodes CDR1 KGHDR and CDR2 SFDVKD. The CDR3 nucleotides are TGTGCCACCAGTGCCCCTCTCAACCCTACAGGGAACTATGGCTACACCTTC. Its protein is CATSAPLNPTGNYGYTF.

The chain links TRBV3-1 (or the pseudogene TRBV3-2) to TRBJ1-5; no definite D call. The germline CDR1 and CDR2 sequences are LGHDT and YNNKEL (reference sequence). V gave up 4 bases and J gave up 5 bases, with 6 bases separating them. The CDR3 is 12 residues long. The CDR3 spells CASSLLDQPQHF. CDR3 DNA: TGTGCCAGCAGCCTCCTCGATCAGCCCCAGCATTTT.

The rearrangement joins TRBV7-2 to TRBJ2-2; 12 bases align to TRBD1. Germline V gene lookup returns CDR1 SGHTA and CDR2 FQGNSA. This CDR3 is built from 16 residues. Trimming at V came to 6 bases and at J to 7 bases, leaving 9 bases not matched to a gene. The CDR3 DNA reads TGTGCCAGCAGAGGTCCGGGACAGGGGGCTTTCGGGGAGCTGTTTTTT. It codes for CASRGPGQGAFGELFF.

This clone occurred once. The CDR3 loop is CASSQEDRETGNTIYF. In DNA form, the CDR3 reads TGTGCCAGCAGCCAAGAAGACAGGGAGACTGGAAACACCATATATTTT. The chain uses TRBV3-1 (or the pseudogene TRBV3-2) and TRBJ1-3; TRBD1 aligns across 7 bases. Germline assignment: CDR1 LGHDT and CDR2 YNNKEL (reference sequence). Trimming at V came to 0 bases and at J to 2 bases, leaving 4 bases not matched to a gene. The CDR3 length is 16 residues.

The V call is TRBV19, the J call TRBJ2-7, with D perhaps assigned TRBD1 or TRBD2 (6 bases each). V lost 5 bases and J lost 4, with 18 bases in between. This CDR3 is built from 15 residues. The germline V gene encodes CDR1 LNHDA and CDR2 SQIVND (reference sequence). The CDR3 reads CASSPGGGGAYEQYF. The DNA for the CDR3 is TGTGCCAGTAGTCCCGGAGGAGGGGGTGCGTACGAGCAGTACTTC.

The gene calls are TRBV7-9 and TRBJ1-4; TRBD1 is a possible D gene (5 bases). CDR3 length: 14 residues. V was shortened by 1 base and J by 7 bases, with 10 bases between the two germline ends. From germline, CDR1 is SEHNR and CDR2 FQNEAQ (reference sequence). The CDR3 spells CASSLGSGGEKLFF. DNA for the CDR3: TGTGCCAGCAGCTTAGGATCGGGGGGTGAAAAACTGTTTTTT.

V and J are TRBV3-1 (or the pseudogene TRBV3-2) and TRBJ2-5, with TRBD2 identical over 9 bases. Germline V gene data show CDR1 as LGHDT and CDR2 as YNNKEL (reference sequence). This CDR3 is built from 17 residues. J gave up 5 bases and V 0 bases, and 10 bases lay outside the gene matches. The CDR3 coding sequence is TGTGCCAGCAGCCAAGATAGGGCATTAGCGGGGGCCGAGACCCAGTACTTC. Its protein is CASSQDRALAGAETQYF.

The chain recombines TRBV6-1 with TRBJ2-5; a possible D gene is TRBD1 (5 bases). The V end lost 1 base, the J end lost 2 bases, and 11 bases lay between the germline ends. CDR1 and CDR2 from the germline V gene are MNHNS and SASEGT. The CDR3 totals 15 residues. CDR3 DNA sequence: TGTGCCAGCAGTGAAGGCAGGGCCTTTCAAGAGACCCAGTACTTC. Amino acids: CASSEGRAFQETQYF.

In this sample, this clone turned up once. The chain has TRBV3-1 (or the pseudogene TRBV3-2) and TRBJ1-1; 7 positions agree with TRBD1. CDR1 and CDR2 (germline): LGHDT, YNNKEL (reference sequence). This CDR3 is built from 14 residues. Trimming cost V 3 bases and J 1 base; bases outside gene matches: 2. CDR3 nucleotides: TGTGCCAGCAGCCAGGGACAGAGGAACACTGAAGCTTTCTTT. Protein sequence: CASSQGQRNTEAFF.

The V call is TRBV2, the J call TRBJ1-3; no reliable D call. The germline gives CDR1 SNHLY, CDR2 FYNNEI. Between the trimmed V and J ends, which lost 4 bases and 4 bases, there was a span of 14 bases. The CDR3 spans 15 residues. This CDR3 reads CASSGDGIRGNTIYF. As DNA, the CDR3 is TGTGCCAGCAGTGGGGATGGGATACGAGGAAACACCATATATTTT.

The chain couples TRBV19 to TRBJ1-2; D is undetermined. Germline lookup yields CDR1 LNHDA and CDR2 SQIVND (reference sequence). The CDR3 is 13 amino acids. V lost 5 bases and J 7 bases, leaving 14 bases between the germline ends. The CDR3 loop is CASSAGGRPGYTF. The CDR3 DNA is TGTGCCAGTAGTGCCGGAGGGCGGCCTGGCTACACCTTC.

The chain joins TRBV6-5 to TRBJ1-2, with D maybe TRBD1 (5 bases). Trimming took off 3 bases at V and 5 bases at J, with 16 bases between the two ends. This CDR3 spans 15 amino acids. The germline V gene has CDR1 MNHEY and CDR2 SVGAGI. The CDR3 spells CASSYPGTAEYGYTF. CDR3 in DNA: TGTGCCAGCAGTTATCCCGGGACGGCGGAATATGGCTACACCTTC.